The 31 T cell receptor beta chains reported below all come from one sample, sequenced in a study of T-cell memory formation after mild COVID-19. Via MiXCR, TCRdb re-called the 5' RACE reads, giving one row per CDR3 protein. Of under 400,000 distinct CDR3 sequences listed, over 25% were seen once; the top ten hold less than 15%. The sequencing sample was made of PBMCs or a T cell subset sorted from them (not recorded which). Receptor source: an adult woman who had mild COVID-19 (a few samples of this study predate the infection). Cell type and time point are not known.

This clonotype was recorded a few times. The DNA is left out, because the CDR3 cannot be placed on it with certainty; the CDR3 is given as TCRdb lists it. V gene TRBV12-3 or TRBV12-4 combines with J gene TRBJ2-1; the table's TRBD2 call for D was not verified on the DNA. Ends included, the CDR3 has 19 residues. This chain's CDR3 is CASILVRLAGEFSYNEQFF.

The V and J genes are TRBV19 and TRBJ2-7; TRBD1 is a possible D gene (5 bases). There are 14 residues in the CDR3. Germline lookup yields CDR1 LNHDA and CDR2 SQIVND (reference sequence). The V end was cut by 2 bases, the J end by 5 bases, with 13 bases between. CDR3 sequence reads: CASSITPLQDEQYF. The CDR3 DNA reads as TGTGCCAGTAGTATAACCCCTCTACAGGACGAGCAGTACTTC.

The chain combines TRBV5-6 with TRBJ1-2, with a tentative D call TRBD1 (6 bases). The V and J ends lost 0 bases and 3 bases respectively, with 9 bases between them. CDR3 length: 14 residues. Germline CDR1 reads SGHDT; CDR2 reads YYEEEE. Written as DNA, the CDR3 is TGTGCCAGCAGCTTGGTCAGGGGCTACTATGGCTACACCTTC. Translated, it gives CASSLVRGYYGYTF.

This clonotype was observed a handful of times. V and J are TRBV4-2 and TRBJ1-6; D gene uncertain. V dropped 0 bases and J dropped 9 bases, with 27 bases sitting between them. Germline CDR1 and CDR2: LGHNA and YNFKEQ. There are 20 residues in the CDR3. For the CDR3, the DNA is TGTGCCAGCAGCCAAGATGAGAGGCCGACTACCCTGTCTGTGGGTTCACCCCTCCACTTT. It translates to CASSQDERPTTLSVGSPLHF.

J is TRBJ2-4 and V is TRBV23-1; D possibly matches TRBD1 or TRBD2 (5 bases each). TRBV23-1 is an ORF, with its function uncertain. The CDR3 consists of 19 residues. With 8 bases removed from V and 1 base from J, the gap between germline ends came to 27 bases. CDR3 coding DNA: TGCGCCAGCTTTCCTATGGGGCAGGAGAGAGAGGGGGCCAAAAACATTCAGTACTTC. Translating gives CASFPMGQEREGAKNIQYF.

This clonotype occurred a few times. The chain employs TRBV5-1 and TRBJ2-3; TRBD2 matches at 8 bases. The trim removed 4 bases at V and 6 bases at J, leaving 13 bases unmatched. CDR3 length: 16 residues. Germline lookup yields CDR1 SGHRS and CDR2 YFSETQ. CDR3 in amino acids: CASSDGLAKGVDTQYF. The CDR3 coding sequence is TGCGCCAGCAGCGACGGACTAGCTAAGGGGGTTGATACGCAGTATTTT.

This clonotype was seen only a few times. This chain links TRBV12-3 or TRBV12-4 with TRBJ1-1, with 9 bases identical to TRBD1. The CDR3 consists of 18 residues. The junction had 23 bases not matched to a gene; V was cut back by 5 bases and J by 10 bases. The CDR3 coding sequence is TGTGCCAGCAGTCCCCATACGGTGACAGGGGGAGGTAGGGTACGAGCTTTCTTT. This encodes CASSPHTVTGGGRVRAFF.

CDR3 nucleotides: TGTGCCAGCAGCTACGACAGGGGAGTTGAGCAGTTCTTC. Translated, it gives CASSYDRGVEQFF. The chain links TRBV7-8 to TRBJ2-1, with 8 bases matching TRBD1. The CDR3 contains 13 residues. Germline V gives CDR1 SGHVS, CDR2 FQNEAQ. The V segment lost 4 bases and the J segment 9 bases; nucleotides outside the gene matches: 5.

In nucleotides, the CDR3 is TGCGCCAGCAGCTCATTTCGGACAGGGGGCTTACAAGAGACCCAGTACTTC. Translated: CASSSFRTGGLQETQYF. The V gene is TRBV5-1, the J gene TRBJ2-5, with 11 bases lining up with TRBD1. Germline V gene sequence: CDR1 SGHRS, CDR2 YFSETQ. V trimming: 3 bases; J trimming: 2 bases; junction bases outside the gene matches: 9. This CDR3 region has 17 residues. Looking up the rest from reference TRBV5-1 and TRBJ2-5 gives the full variable domain: KAGVTQTPRYLIKTRGQQVTLSCSPISGHRSVSWYQQTPGQGLQFLFEYFSETQRNKGNFPGRFSGRQFSNSRSEMNVSTLELGDSALYLCASSSFRTGGLQETQYFGPGTRLLVL.

The rearrangement uses TRBV4-1 and TRBJ2-7; D is undetermined. The V gene lost 1 base and the J gene lost 6 bases, with 13 bases spanning the gap. CDR3 length: 14 residues. Per the germline V gene, CDR1 is MGHRA and CDR2 is YSYEKL. The CDR3: CASSQGIGLGEQYF. The DNA for the CDR3 is TGCGCCAGCAGCCAAGGGATAGGGCTGGGCGAGCAGTACTTC.

This clonotype was seen only a few times. V gene TRBV23-1 combines with J gene TRBJ2-1, with TRBD2 matching 7 bases. TRBV23-1 is given ORF status, its function remaining uncertain. Unmatched junction bases numbered 7, after V lost 5 bases and J lost 9 bases. The length of the CDR3 is 13 residues. The CDR3 reads CASSKQSGGEQFF. The DNA of the CDR3 is TGCGCCAGCAGTAAACAATCGGGAGGTGAGCAGTTCTTC.

The chain uses TRBV7-3 and TRBJ2-5; 11 bases align to TRBD2. In germline, CDR1 is SGHTA, CDR2 FQGTGA. The V and J ends lost 4 bases and 0 bases, in that order; junction bases with no gene match: 13. This CDR3 region has 19 residues. DNA of the CDR3: TGTGCCAGCAGCTCCTCCGGCGCGGCTAGCGGGGGGTACCAAGAGACCCAGTACTTC. Its protein is CASSSSGAASGGYQETQYF.

This clonotype appeared a few times. V is TRBV19 and J is TRBJ2-7; 10 positions agree with TRBD2. Germline assignment: CDR1 LNHDA and CDR2 SQIVND (reference sequence). With 3 bases clipped from V and 3 bases from J, the junction kept 2 bases outside the gene matches. The length of the CDR3 is 14 residues. The CDR3 spells CASSMWTSGYEQYF. In nucleotides, the CDR3 is TGTGCCAGTAGTATGTGGACTAGCGGCTACGAGCAGTACTTC.

V is TRBV13 and J is TRBJ2-2; 8 nucleotides match TRBD2. The germline V gene encodes CDR1 PRHDT and CDR2 FYEKMQ (reference sequence). CDR3 length equals 16 residues. Trimming took 0 bases from V and 5 from J; bases not matched to a gene: 5. CDR3 sequence reads: CASSLGEAGVTGELFF. The CDR3 region has the DNA TGTGCCAGCAGCTTAGGCGAAGCGGGAGTGACCGGGGAGCTGTTTTTT.

V usage is TRBV7-8 and J usage is TRBJ2-3, with TRBD1 matching 8 bases. The CDR3 sequence is 15 residues long. In germline, CDR1 is SGHVS, CDR2 FQNEAQ. J gave up 3 bases and V 5 bases, and 7 bases lay outside the gene matches. The CDR3 DNA follows: TGTGCCAGCAGCACCCGGGACAGGCGAACAGATACGCAGTATTTT. This gives the protein CASSTRDRRTDTQYF.

This clonotype came up a few times. The rearrangement joins TRBV20-1 to TRBJ2-2; 10 bases align to TRBD2. Germline V lookup: CDR1 DFQATT, CDR2 SNEGSKA (reference sequence). V lost 0 bases to trimming and J lost 3 bases; unmatched junction nucleotides: 1. This CDR3 is built from 15 residues. The CDR3 protein is CSARDGTSDTGELFF. The CDR3 coding sequence is TGCAGTGCTAGAGATGGGACTAGCGACACCGGGGAGCTGTTTTTT.

The rearrangement links TRBV5-4 to TRBJ2-5, with no clear D. Germline loops: CDR1 SGHNT, CDR2 YYREEE (reference sequence). This CDR3 region has 14 residues. Trimming cost V 0 bases and J 6 bases, with 12 bases left between them. CDR3 loop: CASSLGLQGKTQYF. The DNA of the CDR3 is TGTGCCAGCAGCTTGGGACTTCAAGGGAAGACCCAGTACTTC.

The J gene is TRBJ1-1, the V gene TRBV6-5; no reliable D call. Trimming removed 0 bases at V and 2 bases at J, with 7 bases between. Germline V gene data show CDR1 as MNHEY and CDR2 as SVGAGI. The CDR3 spans 14 residues. As DNA, the CDR3 is TGTGCCAGCAGTTACTCGTTCAGAAACACTGAAGCTTTCTTT. It specifies CASSYSFRNTEAFF.

This clonotype appeared a few times. J is TRBJ2-1 and V is TRBV11-2; TRBD2 matches 8 bases. The junction had 18 bases not matched to a gene; V was cut back by 6 bases and J by 8 bases. The CDR3 loop spans 17 amino acids. CDR1 SGHAT and CDR2 FQNNGV come from the germline V gene. The CDR3 is CASSPLGLADVVDEQFF. The CDR3 DNA follows: TGTGCCAGCAGTCCTCTCGGACTAGCCGATGTAGTGGATGAGCAGTTCTTC. The complete variable domain, with remaining parts taken from reference TRBV11-2 and TRBJ2-1, reads EAGVAQSPRYKIIEKRQSVAFWCNPISGHATLYWYQQILGQGPKLLIQFQNNGVVDDSQLPKDRFSAERLKGVDSTLKIQPAKLEDSAVYLCASSPLGLADVVDEQFFGPGTRLTVL.

The chain has TRBV13 and TRBJ1-1; a possible D gene is TRBD1 (6 bases). V lost 2 bases and J 7 bases, leaving 11 bases between the germline ends. This CDR3 has 13 residues. In germline, CDR1 is PRHDT, CDR2 FYEKMQ (reference sequence). The CDR3: CASSLRGQDEAFF. The CDR3 DNA reads as TGTGCCAGCAGCTTACGGGGGCAAGATGAAGCTTTCTTT.

This clonotype was counted a few times. This sequence joins TRBV7-2 and TRBJ2-1; 8 nucleotides match TRBD1. Trimming cost V 2 bases and J 7 bases; bases outside gene matches: 7. Per the germline V gene, CDR1 is SGHTA and CDR2 is FQGNSA. CDR3 size: 15 residues. The CDR3 DNA follows: TGTGCCAGCAGCTTACGGACAGGGAATCGGAATGAGCAGTTCTTC. It translates to CASSLRTGNRNEQFF.

The gene calls are TRBV7-9 and TRBJ2-2; 11 bases match TRBD2. Germline V lookup: CDR1 SEHNR, CDR2 FQNEAQ (reference sequence). Trimming took 6 bases from V and 6 from J; bases not matched to a gene: 9. CDR3 length: 16 residues. The CDR3 here is CASSLGLAAGAGELFF. Written as DNA, the CDR3 is TGTGCCAGCAGTCTGGGACTAGCGGCGGGGGCCGGGGAGCTGTTTTTT.

This clonotype was detected a few times. The V and J genes are TRBV4-3 and TRBJ1-1, with D unclear. Germline CDR1 LGHNA, CDR2 YSLEER. The CDR3 sequence is 15 residues long. V lost 0 bases, J lost 0 bases, and 8 bases lay in between. CDR3 loop: CASSQDWQLNTEAFF. The CDR3 nucleotides read TGCGCCAGCAGCCAAGATTGGCAGCTGAACACTGAAGCTTTCTTT.

This clonotype was observed a handful of times. The chain is built from TRBV20-1 and TRBJ2-5; 12 bases are a match to TRBD2. The germline CDR1 and CDR2 sequences are DFQATT and SNEGSKA (reference sequence). Trimming removed 0 bases from V and 2 bases from J; junction bases left unmatched: 1. The CDR3 has 15 amino acids. CDR3 DNA sequence: TGCAGTGCTAGAGATGGGACTAGCGGGCAAGAGACCCAGTACTTC. Protein: CSARDGTSGQETQYF.

V and J are TRBV12-3 or TRBV12-4 and TRBJ2-2, with 10 positions matching TRBD2. The CDR3 totals 15 residues. V lost 6 bases, J lost 2 bases, and 3 bases stayed unmatched. DNA for the CDR3: TGTGCCAGCAGACTAGCGGGGTTCAACACCGGGGAGCTGTTTTTT. This sequence encodes CASRLAGFNTGELFF.

The chain carries TRBV5-1 and TRBJ1-3; 8 nucleotides match TRBD1. The CDR3 length is 18 residues. V lost 4 bases, J lost 0 bases, and 12 bases stayed unmatched. Germline CDR1 and CDR2: SGHRS and YFSETQ. The CDR3 sequence: CASSEDREGLSSGNTIYF. CDR3 nucleotides: TGCGCCAGCAGCGAGGACAGGGAGGGACTTTCCTCTGGAAACACCATATATTTT.

This clonotype was counted only a few times. The chain joins TRBV14 to TRBJ2-3, with 8 bases identical to TRBD2. The germline CDR1 and CDR2 sequences are SGHDN and FVKESK. With 4 bases clipped from V and 2 bases from J, the junction kept 5 bases outside the gene matches. There are 15 residues in the CDR3. CDR3 in amino acids: CASSRLGGDTDTQYF. For the CDR3, the DNA is TGTGCCAGCAGCCGCCTCGGGGGGGACACAGATACGCAGTATTTT.

The chain joins TRBV3-1 to TRBJ2-7, with 7 bases aligning to TRBD2. V shed 5 bases, J shed 2 bases, and the junction held 18 bases outside the gene matches. CDR1 and CDR2 (germline): LGHDT, YNNKEL (reference sequence). The CDR3 length is 18 residues. The CDR3 is CASSILRGGAGRTYEQYF. Here the CDR3 DNA reads TGTGCCAGCAGCATACTCCGTGGGGGAGCGGGGCGAACCTACGAGCAGTACTTC.

This rearrangement joins TRBV7-3 to TRBJ2-4, with D perhaps matching TRBD1 or TRBD2 (7 bases each). Germline V gene data show CDR1 as SGHTA and CDR2 as FQGTGA. The CDR3 is 16 residues long. V lost 2 bases, J lost 6 bases, and 17 bases lay in between. The CDR3: CASSLGGQGGPNIQYF. The CDR3 nucleotides read TGTGCCAGCAGCTTAGGAGGGCAGGGGGGGCCAAACATTCAGTACTTC.

This clonotype was counted only a few times. The rearrangement uses TRBV3-1 and TRBJ1-3, with unresolved D. V dropped 3 bases and J dropped 7 bases, with 10 bases sitting between them. In germline, CDR1 is LGHDT, CDR2 YNNKEL (reference sequence). The CDR3 has 13 residues. CDR3 DNA sequence: TGTGCCAGCAGCCAGGTCGGCCGGAACACCATATATTTT. Translation gives CASSQVGRNTIYF.

This clonotype was observed a handful of times. The chain recombines TRBV7-8 with TRBJ1-1, with D perhaps matching TRBD1 (5 bases). V lost 5 bases and J 6 bases, leaving 16 bases between the germline ends. This CDR3 region has 14 residues. Germline lookup yields CDR1 SGHVS and CDR2 FQNEAQ. CDR3 amino acids: CASSPGGHPPEAFF. The CDR3 DNA sequence: TGTGCCAGCAGCCCGGGCGGACATCCTCCTGAAGCTTTCTTT. Variable domain in full (rest from reference TRBV7-8 and TRBJ1-1): GAGVSQSPRYKVAKRGQDVALRCDPISGHVSLFWYQQALGQGPEFLTYFQNEAQLDKSGLPSDRFFAERPEGSVSTLKIQRTQQEDSAVYLCASSPGGHPPEAFFGQGTRLTVV.